Listed below are T cell receptor beta chains from one sample, sequenced in a study of vaccination and CD4 T cells after COVID-19. Via MiXCR, TCRdb re-called the PCR reads, giving one row per CDR3 protein. The sample has about 15,000 distinct CDR3 sequences, around 40% seen once; the top ten hold around 20%. What these receptors recognize is not known. Sequenced: cultured CD4+ T cells from blood. The receptors come from a human donor with COVID-19. CDR3s include the opening cysteine and the closing phenylalanine or tryptophan. The D gene is left open where the match is weak. A clone size is listed for some rows: how often the clone was seen (once, few, many), or a class if it is expanded.

d_gene,abundance,j_gene,v_gene,CDR3nt,CDR3aa
TRBD1,.,TRBJ2-2,TRBV10-1,TGCGCCAGCAGTGAAGGGGGCGTCGGGGAGCTGTTTTTT,CASSEGGVGELFF
TRBD1,few,TRBJ1-2,TRBV19,TGTGCCAGTTCCCAGGGGGCGGAGTATGGCTACACCTTC,CASSQGAEYGYTF
TRBD1,few,TRBJ1-1,TRBV6-2/TRBV6-3,TGTGCCAGCAGTTATCGGGGACAGGGGGTTACTGAAGCTTTCTTT,CASSYRGQGVTEAFF
.,few,TRBJ2-2,TRBV7-6,TGTGCCAGCAGCTTAACAGCGGGCCTGAACACCGGGGAGCTGTTTTTT,CASSLTAGLNTGELFF
TRBD1,.,TRBJ1-1,TRBV5-4,TGTGCCAGCAGGGGGGACAGACGGATGAACACTGAAGCTTTCTTT,CASRGDRRMNTEAFF
TRBD2,.,TRBJ2-2,TRBV5-4,TGTGCCAGCAGCCGGGGGGGCGGGAACACCGGGGAGCTGTTTTTT,CASSRGGGNTGELFF
TRBD2,.,TRBJ2-5,TRBV29-1,TGCAGCGTTATGACTAGCGGGGGGGGAGAGACCCAGTACTTC,CSVMTSGGGETQYF
TRBD1,.,TRBJ1-1,TRBV6-1,TGTGCCAGCAGCCATAACAGGGGGGCGAGAATCACTGAAGCTTTCTTT,CASSHNRGARITEAFF
.,.,TRBJ2-4,TRBV20-1,TGCAGTGCTAGTGTCGGGCTACTAGCCAAAAACATTCAGTACTTC,CSASVGLLAKNIQYF
.,few,TRBJ1-2,TRBV20-1,TGCAGTGCTTTCCCCGGGACGGGAGATGGCTACACCTTC,CSAFPGTGDGYTF
TRBD1,few,TRBJ1-5,TRBV12-3/TRBV12-4,TGTGCCAGCAGCAACGACAGGGGAAATCAGCCCCAGCATTTT,CASSNDRGNQPQHF
TRBD1,.,TRBJ1-4,TRBV19,TGTGCCAGTAGTATGACAGGGGGCGATAATGAAAAACTGTTTTTT,CASSMTGGDNEKLFF
TRBD2,.,TRBJ2-1,TRBV6-1,TGTGCCAGCAGGCCAGATACTAGCGGGGGGGCCTACTACAATGAGCAGTTCTTC,CASRPDTSGGAYYNEQFF
TRBD1,.,TRBJ1-6,TRBV6-1,TGTGCCAGCAGCCGACAGGGATCTACAACAAGTCATAATTCACCCCTCCACTTT,CASSRQGSTTSHNSPLHF
.,.,TRBJ1-3,TRBV27,.,CASSFAQGNTMYF
.,.,TRBJ1-1,TRBV10-1,TGCGCCAGCAGCACTCCCGGGAGGGAAGCTTTCTTT,CASSTPGREAFF
.,.,TRBJ1-5,TRBV29-1,TGCAGCGTCAGAAGTCCGGGGGCAGGTCAGCCCCAGCATTTT,CSVRSPGAGQPQHF
.,.,TRBJ1-1,TRBV10-3,TGTGCCATCAGTGAGAGAACAGGGTCGAAATTGAACACTGAAGCTTTCTTT,CAISERTGSKLNTEAFF
.,few,TRBJ2-3,TRBV20-1,TGCAGTGCTAGTTCTGGTCGGGGCACAGATACGCAGTATTTT,CSASSGRGTDTQYF
.,.,TRBJ2-7,TRBV6-1,TGTGCCAGCAGTGAATTTGGGTTGGGAAAAGAGCAGTACTTC,CASSEFGLGKEQYF
.,once,TRBJ1-4,TRBV20-1,TGCAGTGCTAAGACCCAGGGGATCCTTGAAAAACTGTTTTTT,CSAKTQGILEKLFF
.,.,TRBJ1-2,TRBV28,TGTGCCAGCAGTTTTCCACCAGGGTTTGGCTACACCTTC,CASSFPPGFGYTF
TRBD1,.,TRBJ1-5,TRBV2,TGTGCCAGCAATTTCGGGACAGGTTATAGCAATCAGCCCCAGCATTTT,CASNFGTGYSNQPQHF
.,large,TRBJ1-2,TRBV19,TGTGCCAGTAGTATAGGTACAGATCTCTATGGCTACACCTTC,CASSIGTDLYGYTF
.,few,TRBJ1-5,TRBV7-9,TGTGCCAGCAGCCAGGGACGGAGCAATCAGCCCCAGCATTTT,CASSQGRSNQPQHF
TRBD1,.,TRBJ1-6,TRBV6-1,TGTGCCAGCAACGGACAGGGGGCGAATTCACCCCTCCACTTT,CASNGQGANSPLHF
.,.,TRBJ1-4,TRBV2,TGTGCCAGCACATCCGGGCCCTACTTGTTTTTT,CASTSGPYLFF
.,.,TRBJ1-3,TRBV6-5,TGTGCCAGCAGTTACTCGACAGGAAACCCTGGAAACACCATATATTTT,CASSYSTGNPGNTIYF
TRBD1,.,TRBJ2-7,TRBV7-2,TGTGCCAGCAGCCCGCAGACAGGGGGCGCGTGCGAGCAGTACTTC,CASSPQTGGACEQYF
TRBD1,few,TRBJ1-5,TRBV30,TGTGCCTGGAGTCATACAGGGGACCAGCCCCAGCATTTT,CAWSHTGDQPQHF
TRBD1,.,TRBJ1-3,TRBV2,TGTGCCAGTTTACAGGGGTCTTCTGGAAACACCATATATTTT,CASLQGSSGNTIYF
TRBD2,.,TRBJ2-3,TRBV28,TGTGCCAGCAGGCTAGCGGGGGCCAGCACAGATACGCAGTATTTT,CASRLAGASTDTQYF
.,.,TRBJ1-6,TRBV12-3/TRBV12-4,TGTGCCAGCAGCCCCATGTGGGCGGGATATAATTCACCCCTCCACTTT,CASSPMWAGYNSPLHF
.,.,TRBJ2-5,TRBV18,TGTGCCAGCTCGCACCGTCCTCAAGGGGAGACCCAGTACTTC,CASSHRPQGETQYF
TRBD1,.,TRBJ1-1,TRBV7-9,TGTGCCAGCAGCCGAAGGACAGGGACCACCCCTGAAGCTTTCTTT,CASSRRTGTTPEAFF
TRBD1,.,TRBJ2-3,TRBV5-1,TGCGCCAGCCACCCGGGACAGGGGGGCACAGATACGCAGTATTTT,CASHPGQGGTDTQYF
.,.,TRBJ1-3,TRBV27,TGTGCCAGCAGTGCTTTCAGTCCTGGAAACACCGTATATTTT,CASSAFSPGNTVYF
.,.,TRBJ1-1,TRBV29-1,TGCAGCGTTGAAGATACAGGGAGGAACACTGAAGCTTTCTTT,CSVEDTGRNTEAFF
.,.,TRBJ2-5,TRBV7-8,TGTGCCAGCAGCTTAAGGAGGAAGCTAGGGGAGACCCAGTACTTC,CASSLRRKLGETQYF
.,few,TRBJ1-5,TRBV5-1,TGCGCCAGTGCAGTTGAGGGCGGCAATCAGCCCCAGCATTTT,CASAVEGGNQPQHF
.,.,TRBJ2-5,TRBV5-1,TGCGCCAGCAGCTTGGAGTCGGTCTGGGAGACCCAGTACTTC,CASSLESVWETQYF